A selection of T cell receptor beta chains follows, all from one sample in a study of blood T cell repertoires in COVID-19. The method was immunoSEQ multiplex PCR; TCRdb's version includes in-frame clones alone and lacks a portion of them. The profile shows roughly 140,000 clones, around 90% of them singletons. Sequenced input: peripheral blood. All receptors come from a woman of 80 years or more with acute or convalescent COVID-19. CDR3s include the opening cysteine and the closing phenylalanine or tryptophan. D genes are given only for firm matches. Clone size is not always given. Where it is, it says once, few, many or a class for expanded clones.

TRBV18,NA,TRBJ2-2,TRBD1,TGTGCCAGCTCACCTTCCTCAGGGGGCTCCGGGGAGCTGCTTTTT,CASSPSSGGSGELLF
TRBV24-1,NA,TRBJ1-3,NA,TGTGCCACCAGTGACCCCCAACAGGGAAACACCATATATTTT,CATSDPQQGNTIYF
TRBV5-1,NA,TRBJ2-7,TRBD1,TGCGCCAGCAGGCCGACAGGGGGATCCTACGAGCAGTACTTC,CASRPTGGSYEQYF
TRBV27,NA,TRBJ2-1,TRBD2,TGTGCCAGCAGTTTGGGCGGGGGGCCGGTCAATGAGCAGTTCTTC,CASSLGGGPVNEQFF
TRBV25-1,NA,TRBJ2-1,TRBD2,TGTGCCAGCAGTCACGGGGGGGGCCCCTACAATGAGCAGTTCTTC,CASSHGGGPYNEQFF
TRBV25-1,NA,TRBJ2-7,TRBD1,TGTGCCAGCTCTGGCGACAGGGGTGGCTACGAGCAGTACTTC,CASSGDRGGYEQYF
TRBV30,NA,TRBJ2-1,TRBD1,TGTGCCGGAAACAGGGGGCCTCTCTCCTACAATGAGCAGTTCTTC,CAGNRGPLSYNEQFF
TRBV19,NA,TRBJ1-1,TRBD1,TGTGCCAGTAGTATTACAGGGGGGACTGAAGCTTTCTTT,CASSITGGTEAFF
TRBV7-8,few,TRBJ1-3,TRBD1,TGTGCCAGCAGCTCAAAAGACAGGGGATCGGGAAACACCATATATTTT,CASSSKDRGSGNTIYF
TRBV4-1,few,TRBJ2-7,TRBD2,TGCGCCAGCAGCTCAACTCCGGGGCGGGGGAGGGACGAGCAGTACTTC,CASSSTPGRGRDEQYF
TRBV19,NA,TRBJ1-2,TRBD1,TGTGCCAGTAGTCCCAGTTACAGGGGTAACTATGGCTACACCTTC,CASSPSYRGNYGYTF
TRBV12-5,NA,TRBJ1-1,TRBD1,TGTGCTAGTGGTTCCCGCGCAGGGGGTGACACTGAAGCTTTCTTT,CASGSRAGGDTEAFF